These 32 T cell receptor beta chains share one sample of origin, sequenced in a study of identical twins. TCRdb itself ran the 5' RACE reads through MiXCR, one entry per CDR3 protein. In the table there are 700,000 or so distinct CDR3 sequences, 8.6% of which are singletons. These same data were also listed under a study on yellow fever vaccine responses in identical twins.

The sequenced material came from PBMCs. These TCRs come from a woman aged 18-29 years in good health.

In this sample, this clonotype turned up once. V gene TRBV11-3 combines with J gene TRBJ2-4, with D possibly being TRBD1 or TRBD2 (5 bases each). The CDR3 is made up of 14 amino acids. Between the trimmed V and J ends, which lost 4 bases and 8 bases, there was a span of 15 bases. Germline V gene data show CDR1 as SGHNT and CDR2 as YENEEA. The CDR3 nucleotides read TGTGCCAGCAGCTCCCGGGACCGGCGCGACATTCAGTACTTC. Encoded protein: CASSSRDRRDIQYF.

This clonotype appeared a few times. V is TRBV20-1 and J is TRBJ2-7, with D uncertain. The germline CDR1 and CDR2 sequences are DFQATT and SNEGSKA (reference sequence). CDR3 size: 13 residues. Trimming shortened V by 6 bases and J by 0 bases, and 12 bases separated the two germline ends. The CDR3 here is CSAGGQSSYEQYF. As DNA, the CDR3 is TGCAGTGCGGGCGGCCAAAGCTCCTACGAGCAGTACTTC.

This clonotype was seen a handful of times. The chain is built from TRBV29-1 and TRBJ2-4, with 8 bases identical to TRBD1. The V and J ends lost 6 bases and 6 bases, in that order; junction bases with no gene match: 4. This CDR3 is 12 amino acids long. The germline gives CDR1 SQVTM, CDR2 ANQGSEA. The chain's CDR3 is CSVAGGANIQYF. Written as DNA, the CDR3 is TGCAGCGTGGCAGGGGGCGCAAACATTCAGTACTTC.

The CDR3 nucleotides are TGTGCCACCAGTGAGCCAACTTCAGGAACTGGCTCCTACAATGAGCAGTTCTTC. This encodes CATSEPTSGTGSYNEQFF. V gene TRBV24-1 combines with J gene TRBJ2-1; no clear D. V shed 4 bases and J shed 0 bases, with 18 bases lying between them. This CDR3 contains 18 residues. Germline CDR1 reads KGHDR; CDR2 reads SFDVKD.

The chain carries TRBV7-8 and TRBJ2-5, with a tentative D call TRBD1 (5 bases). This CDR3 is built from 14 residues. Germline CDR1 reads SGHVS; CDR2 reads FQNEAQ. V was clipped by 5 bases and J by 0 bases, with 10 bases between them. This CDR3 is CASSKGENQETQYF. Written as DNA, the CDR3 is TGTGCCAGCAGCAAAGGGGAAAACCAAGAGACCCAGTACTTC.

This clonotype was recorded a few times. CDR3 nucleotide sequence: TGTGCCAGCAGCTTTAACAGGGGATTGGGGAGCTCCTATAATTCACCCCTCCACTTT. Translating it yields CASSFNRGLGSSYNSPLHF. The rearrangement links TRBV7-4 to TRBJ1-6; 7 bases are shared with TRBD1. After removal of 3 bases from V and 0 bases from J, the junction contained 11 bases not matched to a gene. The CDR3 length is 19 residues. CDR1 and CDR2 from the germline V gene are SGHVT and SQSDAQ.

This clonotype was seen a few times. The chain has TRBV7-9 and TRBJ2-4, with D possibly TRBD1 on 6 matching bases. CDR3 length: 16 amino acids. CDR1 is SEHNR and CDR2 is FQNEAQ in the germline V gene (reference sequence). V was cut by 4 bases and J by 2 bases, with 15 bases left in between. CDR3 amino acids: CASSSEDSRSKNIQYF. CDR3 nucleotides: TGTGCCAGCAGCTCTGAGGACAGCCGATCCAAAAACATTCAGTACTTC.

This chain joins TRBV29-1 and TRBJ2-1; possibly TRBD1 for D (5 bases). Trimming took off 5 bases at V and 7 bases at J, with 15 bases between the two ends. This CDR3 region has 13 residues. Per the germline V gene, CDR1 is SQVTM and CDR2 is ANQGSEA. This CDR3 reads CSVRQGGANEQFF. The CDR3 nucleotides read TGCAGCGTTCGGCAGGGTGGTGCTAATGAGCAGTTCTTC.

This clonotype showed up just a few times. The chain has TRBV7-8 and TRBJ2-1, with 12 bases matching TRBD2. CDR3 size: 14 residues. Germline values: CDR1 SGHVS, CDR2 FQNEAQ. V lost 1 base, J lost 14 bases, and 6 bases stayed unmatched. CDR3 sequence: CASSLVSSGREKFF. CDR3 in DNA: TGTGCCAGCAGCTTAGTGTCTAGCGGGAGGGAAAAGTTCTTC.

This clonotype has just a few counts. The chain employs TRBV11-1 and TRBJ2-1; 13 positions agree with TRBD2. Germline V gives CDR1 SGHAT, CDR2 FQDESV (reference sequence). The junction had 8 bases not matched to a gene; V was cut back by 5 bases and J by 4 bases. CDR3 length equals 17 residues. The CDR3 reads CASSRRTSGRAYNEQFF. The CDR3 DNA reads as TGTGCCAGCAGCCGCAGGACTAGCGGGAGAGCTTACAATGAGCAGTTCTTC. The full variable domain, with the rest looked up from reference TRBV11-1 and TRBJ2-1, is EAEVAQSPRYKITEKSQAVAFWCDPISGHATLYWYRQILGQGPELLVQFQDESVVDDSQLPKDRFSAERLKGVDSTLKIQPAELGDSAMYLCASSRRTSGRAYNEQFFGPGTRLTVL.

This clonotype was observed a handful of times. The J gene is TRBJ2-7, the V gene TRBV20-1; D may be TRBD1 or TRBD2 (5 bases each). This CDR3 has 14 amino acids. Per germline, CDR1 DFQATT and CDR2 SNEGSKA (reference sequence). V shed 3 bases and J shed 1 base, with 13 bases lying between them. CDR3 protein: CSASKGTMSYEQYF. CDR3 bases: TGCAGTGCTAGTAAGGGGACCATGTCCTACGAGCAGTACTTC.

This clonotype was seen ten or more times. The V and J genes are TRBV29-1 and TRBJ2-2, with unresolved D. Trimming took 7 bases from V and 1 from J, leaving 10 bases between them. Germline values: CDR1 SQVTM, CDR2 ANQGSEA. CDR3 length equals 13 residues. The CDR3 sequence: CSALIENTGELFF. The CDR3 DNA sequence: TGCAGCGCTCTGATCGAGAACACCGGGGAGCTGTTTTTT.

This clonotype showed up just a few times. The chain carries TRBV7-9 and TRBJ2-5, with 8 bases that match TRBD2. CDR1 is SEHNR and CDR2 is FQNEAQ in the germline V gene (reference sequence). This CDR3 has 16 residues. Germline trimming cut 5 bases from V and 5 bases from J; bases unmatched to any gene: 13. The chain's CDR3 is CASSPREAGAGETQYF. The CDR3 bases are TGTGCCAGCAGCCCCCGAGAAGCGGGAGCGGGCGAGACCCAGTACTTC.

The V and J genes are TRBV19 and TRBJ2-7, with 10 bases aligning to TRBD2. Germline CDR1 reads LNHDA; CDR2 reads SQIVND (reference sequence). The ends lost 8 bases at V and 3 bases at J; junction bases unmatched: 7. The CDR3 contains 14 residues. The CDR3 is CASFMASGGYEQYF. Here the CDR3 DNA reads TGTGCCAGTTTTATGGCTAGCGGGGGCTACGAGCAGTACTTC.

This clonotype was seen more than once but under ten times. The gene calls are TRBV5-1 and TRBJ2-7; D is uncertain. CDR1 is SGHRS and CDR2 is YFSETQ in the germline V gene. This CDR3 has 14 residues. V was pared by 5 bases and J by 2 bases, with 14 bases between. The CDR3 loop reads CASSSGPETYEQYF. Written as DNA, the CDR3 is TGCGCCAGCAGTTCCGGACCTGAGACCTACGAGCAGTACTTC.

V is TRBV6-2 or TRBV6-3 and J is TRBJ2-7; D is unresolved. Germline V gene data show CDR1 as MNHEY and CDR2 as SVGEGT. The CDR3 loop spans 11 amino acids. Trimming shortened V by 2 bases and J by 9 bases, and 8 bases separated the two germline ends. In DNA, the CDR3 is TGTGCCAGCAGTTACGGGCCAGCGCAGTACTTC. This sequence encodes CASSYGPAQYF.

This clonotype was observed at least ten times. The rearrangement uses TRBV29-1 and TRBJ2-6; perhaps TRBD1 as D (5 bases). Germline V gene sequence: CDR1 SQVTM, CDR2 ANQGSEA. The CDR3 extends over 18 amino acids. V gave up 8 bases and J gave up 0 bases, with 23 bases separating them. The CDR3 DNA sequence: TGCAGCTTCAGTGCTAGGTCCGAAGGGGCCTCTGGGGCCAACGTCCTGACTTTC. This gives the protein CSFSARSEGASGANVLTF.

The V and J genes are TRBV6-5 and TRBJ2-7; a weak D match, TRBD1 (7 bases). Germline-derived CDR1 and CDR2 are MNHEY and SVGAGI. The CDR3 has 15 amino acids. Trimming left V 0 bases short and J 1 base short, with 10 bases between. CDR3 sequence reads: CASSYSAGGSYEQYF. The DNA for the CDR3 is TGTGCCAGCAGTTACTCGGCAGGGGGGTCCTACGAGCAGTACTTC.

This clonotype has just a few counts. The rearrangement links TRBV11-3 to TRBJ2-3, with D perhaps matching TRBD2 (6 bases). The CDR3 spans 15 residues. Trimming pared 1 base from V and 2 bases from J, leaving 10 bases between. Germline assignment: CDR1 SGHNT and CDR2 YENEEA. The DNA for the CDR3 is TGTGCCAGCAGCTTAGGTGGGGGACTCACAGATACGCAGTATTTT. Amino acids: CASSLGGGLTDTQYF. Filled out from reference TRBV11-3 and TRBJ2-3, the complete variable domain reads EAGVVQSPRYKIIEKKQPVAFWCNPISGHNTLYWYLQNLGQGPELLIRYENEEAVDDSQLPKDRFSAERLKGVDSTLKIQPAELGDSAVYLCASSLGGGLTDTQYFGPGTRLTVL.

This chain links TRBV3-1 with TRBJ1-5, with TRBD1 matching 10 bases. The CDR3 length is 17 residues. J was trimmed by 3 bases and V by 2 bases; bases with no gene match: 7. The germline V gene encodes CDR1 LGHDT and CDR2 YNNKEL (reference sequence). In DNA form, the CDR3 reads TGTGCCAGCAGCCAAAGGGGACAGGGGTTCGCCAATCAGCCCCAGCATTTT. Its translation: CASSQRGQGFANQPQHF.

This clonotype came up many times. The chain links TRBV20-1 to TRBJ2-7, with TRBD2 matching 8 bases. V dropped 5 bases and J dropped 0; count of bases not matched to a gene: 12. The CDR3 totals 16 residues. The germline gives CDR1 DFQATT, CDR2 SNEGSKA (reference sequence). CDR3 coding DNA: TGCAGTGCTGGGGGGGTTTCCGGGACTAGCTCCTACGAGCAGTACTTC. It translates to CSAGGVSGTSSYEQYF.

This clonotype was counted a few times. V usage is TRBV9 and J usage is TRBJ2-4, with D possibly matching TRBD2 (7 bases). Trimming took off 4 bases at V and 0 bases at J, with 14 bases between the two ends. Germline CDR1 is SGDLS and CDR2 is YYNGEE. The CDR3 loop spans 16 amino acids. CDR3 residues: CASSNQGREAKNIQYF. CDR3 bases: TGTGCCAGCAGCAACCAGGGGAGGGAAGCCAAAAACATTCAGTACTTC.

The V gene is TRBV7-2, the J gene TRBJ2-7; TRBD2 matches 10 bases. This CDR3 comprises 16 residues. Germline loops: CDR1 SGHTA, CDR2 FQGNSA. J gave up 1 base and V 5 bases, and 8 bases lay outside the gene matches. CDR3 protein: CASSMTSGRASYEQYF. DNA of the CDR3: TGTGCCAGCAGCATGACTAGCGGGCGAGCTTCCTACGAGCAGTACTTC.

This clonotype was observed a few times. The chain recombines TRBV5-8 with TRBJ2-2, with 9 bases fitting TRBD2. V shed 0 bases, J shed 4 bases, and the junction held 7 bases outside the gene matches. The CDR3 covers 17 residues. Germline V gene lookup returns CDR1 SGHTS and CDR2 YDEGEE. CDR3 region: CASSLVSRGGLTGELFF. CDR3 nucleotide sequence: TGTGCCAGCAGCTTGGTTTCGCGGGGGGGCCTCACCGGGGAGCTGTTTTTT.

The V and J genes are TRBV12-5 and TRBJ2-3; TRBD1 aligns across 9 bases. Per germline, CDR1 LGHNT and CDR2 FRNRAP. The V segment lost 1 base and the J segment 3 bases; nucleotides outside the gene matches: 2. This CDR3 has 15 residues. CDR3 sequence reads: CASGLDGQGTDTQYF. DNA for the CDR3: TGTGCTAGTGGTTTGGATGGACAGGGGACAGATACGCAGTATTTT.

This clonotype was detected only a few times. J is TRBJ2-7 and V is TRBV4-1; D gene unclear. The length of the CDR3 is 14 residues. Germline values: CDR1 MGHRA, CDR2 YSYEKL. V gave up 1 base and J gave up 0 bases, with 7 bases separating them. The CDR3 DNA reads TGCGCCAGCAGCCAAGTGTCGGACTCCTACGAGCAGTACTTC. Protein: CASSQVSDSYEQYF.

The CDR3 loop is CASSDWGQDTDTQYF. CDR3 bases: TGTGCCAGCAGTGACTGGGGACAGGACACAGATACGCAGTATTTT. The chain employs TRBV6-4 and TRBJ2-3, with TRBD1 matching over 8 bases. The CDR3 length is 15 residues. The germline V gene encodes CDR1 MRHNA and CDR2 SNTAGT. Trimming took 1 base from V and 2 from J; bases not matched to a gene: 2.

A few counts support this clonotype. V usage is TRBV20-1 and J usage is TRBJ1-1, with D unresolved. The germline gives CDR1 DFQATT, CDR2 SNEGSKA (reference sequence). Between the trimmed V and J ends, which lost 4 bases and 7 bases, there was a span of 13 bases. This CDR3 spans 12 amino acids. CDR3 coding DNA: TGCAGTGCTACGCTTGTGTGGGTTGAAGCTTTCTTT. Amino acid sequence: CSATLVWVEAFF.

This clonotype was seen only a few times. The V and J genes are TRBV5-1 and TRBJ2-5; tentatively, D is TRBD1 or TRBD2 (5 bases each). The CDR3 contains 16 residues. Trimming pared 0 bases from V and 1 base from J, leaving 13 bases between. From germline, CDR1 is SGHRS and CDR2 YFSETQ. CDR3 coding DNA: TGCGCCAGCAGCTTGGGACGGGGCTCCCTCCAAGAGACCCAGTACTTC. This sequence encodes CASSLGRGSLQETQYF.

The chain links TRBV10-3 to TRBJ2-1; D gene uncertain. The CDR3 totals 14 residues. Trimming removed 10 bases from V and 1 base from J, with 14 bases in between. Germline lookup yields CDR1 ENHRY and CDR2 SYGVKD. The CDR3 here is CATRSALSYNEQFF. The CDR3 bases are TGTGCCACCCGTTCCGCGCTTTCCTACAATGAGCAGTTCTTC.

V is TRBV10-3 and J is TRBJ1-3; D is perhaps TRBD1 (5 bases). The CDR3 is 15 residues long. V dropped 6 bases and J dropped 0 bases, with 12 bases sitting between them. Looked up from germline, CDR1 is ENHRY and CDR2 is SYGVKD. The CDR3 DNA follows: TGTGCCATCAGATTAGACAGCTTCTCTGGAAACACCATATATTTT. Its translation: CAIRLDSFSGNTIYF.

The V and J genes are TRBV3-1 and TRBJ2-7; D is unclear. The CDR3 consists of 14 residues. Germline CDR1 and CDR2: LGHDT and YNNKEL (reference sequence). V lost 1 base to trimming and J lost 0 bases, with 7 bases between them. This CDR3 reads CASSQARFSYEQYF. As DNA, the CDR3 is TGTGCCAGCAGCCAAGCGAGGTTCTCCTACGAGCAGTACTTC.